Sequencing of this T cell receptor (beta chain) was carried out in a study of patients and donors after allogeneic stem cell transplantation. One entry per CDR3 protein, called by TCRdb with MiXCR from the RT-PCR reads. The sample records 15,000 or so distinct CDR3 sequences, approximately 25% being singletons. Trimming took 4 bases from V and 2 from J; bases not matched to a gene: 7. The CDR3 loop spans 15 amino acids. CDR1 is SGHRS and CDR2 is YFSETQ in the germline V gene. The sequence came from a human donor who was either an allogeneic HSCT recipient or a stem cell or donor lymphocyte infusion donor (not recorded which). It is not recorded whose cells these are; they may come from a transplant donor. J is TRBJ2-5 and V is TRBV5-1; 8 bases map to TRBD2. The sample was blood, either unsorted or a sorted T cell fraction (not recorded which). DNA of the CDR3: TGCGCCAGCAGCACGGCGGGGGGAAGGCAAGAGACCCAGTACTTC. Its translation is CASSTAGGRQETQYF.